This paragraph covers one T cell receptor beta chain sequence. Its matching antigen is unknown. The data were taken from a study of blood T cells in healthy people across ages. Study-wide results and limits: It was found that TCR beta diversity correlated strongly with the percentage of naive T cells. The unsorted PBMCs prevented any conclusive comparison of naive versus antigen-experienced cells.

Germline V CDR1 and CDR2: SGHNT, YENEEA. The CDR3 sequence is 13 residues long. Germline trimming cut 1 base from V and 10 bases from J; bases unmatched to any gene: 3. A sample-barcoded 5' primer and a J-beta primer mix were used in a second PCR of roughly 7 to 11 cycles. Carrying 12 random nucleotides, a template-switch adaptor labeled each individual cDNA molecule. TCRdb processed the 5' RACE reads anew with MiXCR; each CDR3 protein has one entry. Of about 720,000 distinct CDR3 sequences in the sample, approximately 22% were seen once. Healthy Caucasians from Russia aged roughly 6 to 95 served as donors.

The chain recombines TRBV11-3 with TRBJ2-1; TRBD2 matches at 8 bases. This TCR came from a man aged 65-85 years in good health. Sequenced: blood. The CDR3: CASSLVREAEQFF. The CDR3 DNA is TGTGCCAGCAGCTTAGTGCGGGAGGCCGAGCAGTTCTTC.